These T cell receptor beta chains were read from a single sample in a study of cytomegalovirus exposure and HLA in healthy donors. TCRdb's copy holds only in-frame clones and misses some; the assay was immunoSEQ multiplex PCR. The repertoire includes 150,000 or so clones, about 75% of them detected once, and 0.85% to 1% sits in the top ten. The sequencing sample was made of PBMCs. These receptors were taken from a woman between 45 and 60 years old in good health and CMV-seropositive. Each CDR3 is given without its conserved first and last residue. Fields, in order: V gene, CDR3 protein.

TRBV19 ASSAGSAVNYGYT
TRBV15 ATSRDRQAVGYT
TRBV9 ASSGTGAPLDEQF
TRBV18 ASSNRGQGDTPLH
TRBV2 ASSYGPPGQGRSGELF
TRBV5-1 ASSTTGGGTDTQY
TRBV5-4 ASSLVPDQPQH
TRBV30 AWSVRMFGGRYYGYT
TRBV19 ATRISVGGELF
TRBV29-1 SVAENTEAF
TRBV19 ASSDRGSYEQY
TRBV6-1 ASSEDVYGTGKNYGYT
TRBV5-1 ASSPKTSEEDTQY
TRBV7-2 ASSSLRPGLAGLTYEQY
TRBV2 ASKLAGSTGELF
TRBV9 ASSGGRATEAF
TRBV15 ATSRARYSNQPQH
TRBV9 ASSVGSSVPTDTQY
TRBV7-2 ASSLGATIQLAGAEAF
TRBV15 ATSRHSRGEQY
TRBV27 ASSFQGYDRETQY
TRBV9 ASSDRGPGGYT
TRBV2 ASILSRTNTGELF
TRBV7-6 ASSSSGRAGNEQF
TRBV6-1 ASSEEAGLTEAF
TRBV7-8 ASSLEASGRGYEQF
TRBV4-1 ASSFPGLSYGYT
TRBV19 ASSTAGTGSGGSGNTIY
TRBV5-1 ASRGTGENSPLH
TRBV19 ASSPRLAGGRSGELF
TRBV4-1 ASSLPRDSRNNEQF
TRBV7-8 ASRLTSGRTWGNEQF
TRBV7-2 ASSRMWSGNTEAF
TRBV29-1 SVGTSGTSQY
TRBV7-9 ASSADRVVSTDTQY
TRBV28 ASLRGGRSTEAF
TRBV29-1 SVEGGGTNTGELF
TRBV5-4 ASSLVSNEQF
TRBV14 ASSRRTSGFYYNEQF
TRBV4-1 ASSQTNTEAF
TRBV2 ASTQGPRGGAF